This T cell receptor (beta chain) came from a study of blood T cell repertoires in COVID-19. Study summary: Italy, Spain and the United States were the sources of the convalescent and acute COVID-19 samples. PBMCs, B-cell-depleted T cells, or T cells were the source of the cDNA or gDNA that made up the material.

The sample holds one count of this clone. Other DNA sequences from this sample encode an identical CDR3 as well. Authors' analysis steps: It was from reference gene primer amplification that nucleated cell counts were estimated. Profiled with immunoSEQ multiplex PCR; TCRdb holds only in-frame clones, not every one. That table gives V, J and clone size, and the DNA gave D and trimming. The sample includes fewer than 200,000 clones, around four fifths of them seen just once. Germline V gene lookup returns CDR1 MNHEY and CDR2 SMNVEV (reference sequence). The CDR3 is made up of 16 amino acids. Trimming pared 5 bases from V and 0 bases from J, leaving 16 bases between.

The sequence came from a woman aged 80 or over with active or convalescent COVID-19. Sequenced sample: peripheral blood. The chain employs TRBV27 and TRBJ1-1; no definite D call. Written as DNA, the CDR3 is TGTGCCAGCAGTCTGGGCAGATTCCTCATGAACACTGAAGCTTTCTTT. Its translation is CASSLGRFLMNTEAFF.